These 28 T cell receptor beta chains share one sample of origin, sequenced in a study of cytomegalovirus exposure and HLA in healthy donors. PCR amplification relied on 60 Vbeta primers (plus 13 Jbeta primers). Clones were read by immunoSEQ multiplex PCR, and TCRdb kept only the in-frame ones, dropping some. Found here are some 200,000 clones; the top ten clones hold roughly 0.83%. Material: PBMCs. These receptors originate from a woman aged 18-29 years in good health and CMV-seropositive.

The chain links TRBV6-1 to TRBJ2-5; 8 bases line up with TRBD1. Germline lookup yields CDR1 MNHNS and CDR2 SASEGT. The CDR3 is 15 residues long. J gave up 7 bases and V 4 bases, and 11 bases lay outside the gene matches. The CDR3 spells CASSGGQVTLGTQYF. DNA for the CDR3: TGTGCCAGCAGTGGGGGACAGGTCACCCTCGGGACCCAGTACTTC.

The V gene is TRBV5-1, the J gene TRBJ1-4; D is uncertain. This CDR3 region has 15 residues. Per the germline V gene, CDR1 is SGHRS and CDR2 is YFSETQ. V shed 0 bases and J shed 4 bases, with 10 bases lying between them. The CDR3 loop reads CASSLVGSFNEKLFF. CDR3 nucleotide sequence: TGCGCCAGCAGCTTGGTGGGGAGCTTTAATGAAAAACTGTTTTTT.

V gene TRBV11-2 combines with J gene TRBJ2-3, with 7 bases identical to TRBD2. J gave up 0 bases and V 0 bases, and 6 bases lay outside the gene matches. The CDR3 is 17 amino acids. Germline V gives CDR1 SGHAT, CDR2 FQNNGV. The CDR3 loop reads CASSLDSAGYSTDTQYF. The CDR3 DNA reads as TGTGCCAGCAGCTTAGACTCAGCGGGGTACAGCACAGATACGCAGTATTTT.

The chain uses TRBV6-6 and TRBJ2-7, with D tentatively TRBD1 (6 bases). Germline V gene lookup returns CDR1 MNHNY and CDR2 SVGAGI (reference sequence). Trimming removed 0 bases from V and 7 bases from J, with 19 bases in between. The CDR3 runs 16 residues. CDR3 residues: CASSYSIRGPSYEQYF. The CDR3 nucleotides read TGTGCCAGCAGTTACTCTATCAGGGGCCCCTCATATGAGCAGTACTTC.

This chain connects TRBV7-9 to TRBJ2-3; D remains ambiguous. Trimming stripped 5 bases from V and 2 bases from J, with 8 bases between. CDR3 length: 13 amino acids. Germline CDR1 is SEHNR and CDR2 is FQNEAQ (reference sequence). CDR3 protein: CASSPLNTDTQYF. The CDR3 DNA follows: TGTGCCAGCAGCCCGCTAAACACAGATACGCAGTATTTT.

The chain links TRBV10-1 to TRBJ2-7; 10 bases fit TRBD2. CDR3 length: 15 residues. Trimming removed 2 bases from V and 6 bases from J; junction bases left unmatched: 7. Germline V gene sequence: CDR1 WNHNN, CDR2 SYGVQD (reference sequence). The DNA for the CDR3 is TGCGCCAGCAGTGAGAAAGCTAGCGGGAGTAGCGAGCAGTACTTC. This translates into CASSEKASGSSEQYF.

The chain couples TRBV25-1 to TRBJ2-7; TRBD1 might be the D (5 bases). Deletions cut 4 bases from V and 9 bases from J, with 16 bases between. There are 13 residues in the CDR3. Germline lookup yields CDR1 MGHDK and CDR2 SYGVNS. The DNA for the CDR3 is TGTGCCAGCAGTGCCACTGACAGTATCGGGCAGTACTTC. Its translation: CASSATDSIGQYF.

The chain couples TRBV11-2 to TRBJ2-1, with TRBD2 matching 9 bases. CDR3 length equals 16 residues. CDR1 SGHAT and CDR2 FQNNGV come from the germline V gene. Unmatched junction bases numbered 9, after V lost 5 bases and J lost 4 bases. CDR3 amino acids: CASSPASGATYNEQFF. DNA of the CDR3: TGTGCCAGCAGCCCGGCTAGCGGGGCAACTTACAATGAGCAGTTCTTC. Supplemented by reference TRBV11-2 and TRBJ2-1, the full variable domain reads EAGVAQSPRYKIIEKRQSVAFWCNPISGHATLYWYQQILGQGPKLLIQFQNNGVVDDSQLPKDRFSAERLKGVDSTLKIQPAKLEDSAVYLCASSPASGATYNEQFFGPGTRLTVL.

CDR3 region: CASSPRDRVDQPQHF. The CDR3 coding sequence is TGTGCCAGCAGCCCCCGGGACAGGGTTGATCAGCCCCAGCATTTT. The chain recombines TRBV4-2 with TRBJ1-5; 9 nucleotides match TRBD1. CDR1 and CDR2 from the germline V gene are LGHNA and YNFKEQ. The CDR3 is 15 amino acids. V dropped 4 bases and J dropped 5; count of bases not matched to a gene: 6.

V usage is TRBV5-4 and J usage is TRBJ2-7; perhaps TRBD1 as D (5 bases). The CDR3 has 15 residues. Germline V CDR1 and CDR2: SGHNT, YYREEE (reference sequence). Trimming stripped 4 bases from V and 2 bases from J, with 16 bases between. CDR3 DNA: TGTGCCAGCAGCGACACGCAGGGAATTCCCTACGAGCAGTACTTC. It codes for CASSDTQGIPYEQYF.

The chain joins TRBV19 to TRBJ1-4; TRBD1 agrees at 7 bases. Germline CDR1 is LNHDA and CDR2 is SQIVND (reference sequence). The CDR3 sequence is 15 residues long. With 4 bases clipped from V and 3 bases from J, the junction kept 5 bases outside the gene matches. Here the CDR3 DNA reads TGTGCCAGTAGTAACCAGGGGGATCCTAATGAAAAACTGTTTTTT. This translates into CASSNQGDPNEKLFF.

The V gene is TRBV19, the J gene TRBJ1-5; maybe TRBD1 (6 bases). The germline V gene encodes CDR1 LNHDA and CDR2 SQIVND (reference sequence). V lost 9 bases and J lost 0, with 24 bases in between. CDR3 length: 18 amino acids. CDR3 DNA sequence: TGTGCCAGCTCGGACAGCCCAAAGATCGTATATAGCAATCAGCCCCAGCATTTT. It is translated as CASSDSPKIVYSNQPQHF.

J is TRBJ2-1 and V is TRBV27, with D unclear. CDR1 MNHEY and CDR2 SMNVEV come from the germline V gene (reference sequence). Between the trimmed V and J ends, which lost 3 bases and 0 bases, there was a span of 12 bases. The CDR3 runs 16 residues. This CDR3 reads CASSFRRRSSYNEQFF. CDR3 coding DNA: TGTGCCAGCAGTTTTAGACGGCGGAGCTCCTACAATGAGCAGTTCTTC.

In the case of this clone: Other DNA sequences from this sample encode an identical CDR3 as well. The CDR3 region is CASSLSAGNTIYF. CDR3 sequence (DNA): TGTGCCAGCAGTTTATCGGCCGGAAACACCATATATTTT. The chain has TRBV27 and TRBJ1-3, with D unresolved. This CDR3 has 13 residues. CDR1 and CDR2 from the germline V gene are MNHEY and SMNVEV (reference sequence). V lost 0 bases and J 4 bases, leaving 4 bases between the germline ends.

This sequence joins TRBV7-2 and TRBJ2-7, with 7 bases lining up with TRBD2. The CDR3 totals 14 residues. V trimming: 4 bases; J trimming: 4 bases; junction bases outside the gene matches: 7. CDR1 is SGHTA, CDR2 FQGNSA, per germline. The CDR3 DNA follows: TGTGCCAGCAGCTACTCCGGGACTACTTACGAGCAGTACTTC. Translation gives CASSYSGTTYEQYF.

The gene calls are TRBV6-4 and TRBJ1-1; D perhaps matches TRBD1 (6 bases). The V end lost 7 bases, the J end lost 1 base, and 10 bases lay between the germline ends. CDR1 and CDR2 from the germline V gene are MRHNA and SNTAGT. This CDR3 has 13 residues. CDR3 loop: CASTPGENTEAFF. Here the CDR3 DNA reads TGTGCCAGCACCCCAGGGGAGAACACTGAAGCTTTCTTT.

The rearrangement joins TRBV6-5 to TRBJ1-1; D gene unclear. The CDR3 has 15 residues. V lost 0 bases to trimming and J lost 0 bases, with 8 bases between them. In germline, CDR1 is MNHEY, CDR2 SVGAGI. CDR3 protein: CASSYSRYVNTEAFF. For the CDR3, the DNA is TGTGCCAGCAGTTACTCGAGATATGTGAACACTGAAGCTTTCTTT.

This sequence joins TRBV30 and TRBJ2-1; tentative D call: TRBD1 (7 bases). From germline, CDR1 is GTSNPN and CDR2 SVGIG (reference sequence). The CDR3 is 13 amino acids. V was trimmed by 3 bases and J by 9 bases, leaving 15 bases between them. CDR3 nucleotide sequence: TGTGCCTGGAGGGGACATCAGGGGGGTGAGCAGTTCTTC. Its protein is CAWRGHQGGEQFF.

This chain joins TRBV27 and TRBJ2-3; D unresolved. Germline CDR1 reads MNHEY; CDR2 reads SMNVEV (reference sequence). The CDR3 consists of 14 residues. Trimming left V 5 bases short and J 0 bases short, with 9 bases between. The CDR3 DNA sequence: TGTGCCAGCAGTCTCACAACGAGCACAGATACGCAGTATTTT. Protein product: CASSLTTSTDTQYF.

The chain recombines TRBV7-8 with TRBJ2-1; D call uncertain. The CDR3 loop spans 15 amino acids. V lost 1 base to trimming and J lost 3 bases, with 10 bases between them. The germline V gene has CDR1 SGHVS and CDR2 FQNEAQ. CDR3 in DNA: TGTGCCAGCAGCTTAGTGAGGTTCTTCTACAATGAGCAGTTCTTC. It encodes CASSLVRFFYNEQFF.

The CDR3 region is CASSSRLYEQYF. In DNA, the CDR3 is TGTGCCAGCAGTTCGCGGCTCTACGAGCAGTACTTC. The rearrangement joins TRBV27 to TRBJ2-7; no firm D call. The CDR3 is 12 amino acids. Germline CDR1 MNHEY, CDR2 SMNVEV (reference sequence). V shed 4 bases and J shed 3 bases, with 7 bases lying between them.

The chain is built from TRBV4-1 and TRBJ1-2; 8 bases are shared with TRBD1. The germline V gene encodes CDR1 MGHRA and CDR2 YSYEKL. The CDR3 is made up of 14 amino acids. V was pared by 1 base and J by 7 bases, with 5 bases of the junction left unmatched. CDR3 residues: CASSQVQGGGGYTF. The DNA of the CDR3 is TGCGCCAGCAGCCAAGTACAGGGGGGGGGTGGCTACACCTTC.

The rearrangement uses TRBV7-9 and TRBJ1-2, with 10 bases that match TRBD1. V was clipped by 3 bases and J by 4 bases; unmatched bases: 5. CDR1 is SEHNR, CDR2 FQNEAQ, per germline (reference sequence). The CDR3 sequence is 15 residues long. Written as DNA, the CDR3 is TGTGCCAGCAGCTTTGACAGGGGGCCCAGCTATGGCTACACCTTC. This codes for CASSFDRGPSYGYTF.

This rearrangement joins TRBV4-2 to TRBJ2-1; 13 nucleotides line up with TRBD2. Germline V gene sequence: CDR1 LGHNA, CDR2 YNFKEQ. The CDR3 extends over 18 amino acids. J gave up 6 bases and V 1 base, and 9 bases lay outside the gene matches. The CDR3 bases are TGTGCCAGCAGCCAAGCACTAGCGGGGGGGTCAGAGAGCAATGAGCAGTTCTTC. Protein: CASSQALAGGSESNEQFF.

J is TRBJ1-2 and V is TRBV19; TRBD1 matches at 7 bases. J was trimmed by 5 bases and V by 3 bases; bases with no gene match: 6. The CDR3 totals 14 residues. The germline V gene has CDR1 LNHDA and CDR2 SQIVND (reference sequence). CDR3 protein: CASSIWGQKYGYTF. The CDR3 bases are TGTGCCAGTAGTATTTGGGGACAGAAGTATGGCTACACCTTC.

This sequence joins TRBV19 and TRBJ1-1; D may be TRBD1 (6 bases). This CDR3 is 14 amino acids long. The V end lost 7 bases, the J end lost 0 bases, and 12 bases lay between the germline ends. Germline-derived CDR1 and CDR2 are LNHDA and SQIVND (reference sequence). CDR3 amino acids: CASTKGGVNTEAFF. The CDR3 DNA is TGTGCCAGTACCAAGGGGGGGGTGAACACTGAAGCTTTCTTT.

This chain connects TRBV15 to TRBJ2-5; TRBD1 aligns across 8 bases. The J call may be incorrect, as the DNA end agrees better with TRBJ2-7. From germline, CDR1 is LNHNV and CDR2 YYDKDF (reference sequence). The CDR3 is made up of 15 amino acids. CDR3 bases: TGTGCCACCAGCAGAAGTCTGGGACAGGCCTACGAGCAGTACTTC. Translation: CATSRSLGQAYEQYF.

The chain recombines TRBV15 with TRBJ1-5; D not resolved. CDR1 and CDR2 from the germline V gene are LNHNV and YYDKDF (reference sequence). This CDR3 is 17 amino acids long. Between the trimmed V and J ends, which lost 5 bases and 7 bases, there was a span of 24 bases. CDR3 DNA: TGTGCCACCAGCTGGTCGTTGTTGACCGGCGGAGCGCAGCCCCAGCATTTT. Encoded protein: CATSWSLLTGGAQPQHF.